The sequence of this T cell receptor beta chain was determined in a study of cytomegalovirus exposure and HLA in healthy donors. Trimming cost V 1 base and J 4 bases; bases outside gene matches: 12. From germline, CDR1 is SGDLS and CDR2 YYNGEE. This CDR3 has 17 amino acids. This table comes from immunoSEQ multiplex PCR, and its TCRdb copy is limited to in-frame clones, with some not included. The data hold approximately 180,000 clones, with around nine tenths observed a single time. The V gene is TRBV9, the J gene TRBJ2-7; 9 bases fit TRBD1. The sequenced material came from PBMCs. The TCR sequence derives from a man aged 18-30 years in good health and CMV-seropositive. The CDR3: CASSVSGTGGVGYEQYF. CDR3 DNA sequence: TGTGCCAGCAGCGTATCCGGAACAGGGGGCGTCGGGTACGAGCAGTACTTC.